These T cell receptor beta chains were read from a single sample in a study of glioma-infiltrating T cells after dendritic cell vaccination. Produced via immunoSEQ multiplex PCR; TCRdb's table is partial and in-frame only. The sample has about 92,000 clones; approximately 84% are singletons. Material: blood, obtained before dendritic cell vaccination. The source of these receptors is a human donor with glioblastoma. The conserved cysteine and the conserved F or W are not part of the CDR3 here.

j_gene: TRBJ1-2; v_gene: TRBV6-5; CDR3aa: ASRPTGGANYGYT
j_gene: TRBJ2-3; v_gene: TRBV2; CDR3aa: ASSEARGLGYTQY
j_gene: TRBJ1-1; v_gene: TRBV28; CDR3aa: ASSPLDRNTEAF
j_gene: TRBJ1-2; v_gene: TRBV9; CDR3aa: ASSVAPTGGASGGYT
j_gene: TRBJ1-1; v_gene: TRBV6-4; CDR3aa: ASSDHGNTEAF
j_gene: TRBJ1-4; v_gene: TRBV5-1; CDR3aa: ASRDSTTTNEKLF
j_gene: TRBJ2-7; v_gene: TRBV27; CDR3aa: ASSLGQGYDEQY
j_gene: TRBJ1-1; v_gene: TRBV7-2; CDR3aa: ASSLEPGMNTEAF
j_gene: TRBJ1-1; v_gene: TRBV29-1; CDR3aa: SATSGGLGEAF
j_gene: TRBJ2-3; v_gene: TRBV11-2; CDR3aa: ASSLGIGTGADTQY
j_gene: TRBJ1-2; v_gene: TRBV6-5; CDR3aa: ASSLRQGFALEGYT
j_gene: TRBJ1-2; v_gene: TRBV19; CDR3aa: ASSRNLEGYT
j_gene: TRBJ2-3; v_gene: TRBV30; CDR3aa: AWSVGQIPTDTQY
j_gene: TRBJ2-3; v_gene: TRBV27; CDR3aa: ASSLIPGFVGDTQY
j_gene: TRBJ2-7; v_gene: TRBV27; CDR3aa: ASSQDRDYEQY
j_gene: TRBJ1-4; v_gene: TRBV28; CDR3aa: ASSPNKAEIPEKLF
j_gene: TRBJ1-1; v_gene: TRBV15; CDR3aa: ATSRDGLAEAF
j_gene: TRBJ2-7; v_gene: TRBV15; CDR3aa: ATSREASGASYEQY
j_gene: TRBJ1-2; v_gene: TRBV25-1; CDR3aa: ASSGRQGTANYGYT
j_gene: TRBJ2-6; v_gene: TRBV9; CDR3aa: ASSDPGQGVPQDGLGANVLT
j_gene: TRBJ2-7; v_gene: TRBV28; CDR3aa: ASRRDSGRGRGEQY
j_gene: TRBJ1-2; v_gene: TRBV7-9; CDR3aa: ASSLSTVANYGYT
j_gene: TRBJ2-1; v_gene: TRBV30; CDR3aa: AWSVSRTSGTMDEQF
j_gene: TRBJ2-7; v_gene: TRBV28; CDR3aa: ASRQQGGNEQY
j_gene: TRBJ2-7; v_gene: TRBV7-2; CDR3aa: ASSLTGTSGSGTYEQY
j_gene: TRBJ1-5; v_gene: TRBV5-5; CDR3aa: ASSFSRDQWPQH
j_gene: TRBJ1-4; v_gene: TRBV6-1; CDR3aa: ASRDRGNEKLF
j_gene: TRBJ2-1; v_gene: TRBV5-1; CDR3aa: ASSSGQGLGEQF
j_gene: TRBJ1-1; v_gene: TRBV2; CDR3aa: ASRRRQLNTEAF
j_gene: TRBJ1-1; v_gene: TRBV27; CDR3aa: ASSSLPTGGFSTEAF
j_gene: TRBJ2-2; v_gene: TRBV19; CDR3aa: ASMSEDRNTGELF
j_gene: TRBJ1-1; v_gene: TRBV7-2; CDR3aa: ASSLPRQGHTEAF
j_gene: TRBJ1-1; v_gene: TRBV5-1; CDR3aa: ASSLGQGGGAGTEAF
j_gene: TRBJ1-2; v_gene: TRBV5-4; CDR3aa: ASSLGPGQGNLYGYT
j_gene: TRBJ2-1; v_gene: TRBV6-5; CDR3aa: ASSYLAGSAYNEQF